The 12 T cell receptor beta chains below were found in one sample sequenced in a study of cytomegalovirus exposure and HLA in healthy donors. This PCR relied on a set of 60 Vbeta primers and 13 Jbeta primers. The table came from immunoSEQ multiplex PCR; TCRdb's copy has only in-frame clones and leaves some out. Here the sample spans 150,000 to 200,000 clones, about three quarters being singletons. Sequencing was carried out using PBMCs. The source is a woman aged 50 to 65 in good health and CMV-seropositive.

The chain employs TRBV6-5 and TRBJ2-7; a weak D match, TRBD1 (6 bases). Trimming cost V 6 bases and J 3 bases, with 18 bases left between them. The CDR3 has 15 amino acids. Germline CDR1 reads MNHEY; CDR2 reads SVGAGI. The CDR3: CASSPVKDRFYEQYF. CDR3 DNA: TGTGCCAGCAGCCCCGTGAAGGACAGATTCTACGAGCAGTACTTC.

This clone was seen just once. The genes are TRBV7-9 and TRBJ2-7; 9 bases align to TRBD2. CDR3 length: 14 residues. CDR1 is SEHNR, CDR2 FQNEAQ, per germline (reference sequence). Trimming cost V 0 bases and J 4 bases; bases outside gene matches: 1. The CDR3 is CASSLAAGGYEQYF. In nucleotides, the CDR3 is TGTGCCAGCAGCTTAGCGGCGGGGGGGTACGAGCAGTACTTC.

The chain couples TRBV2 to TRBJ1-5; D is undetermined. Between the trimmed V and J ends, which lost 7 bases and 2 bases, there was a span of 15 bases. The CDR3 runs 15 residues. Germline values: CDR1 SNHLY, CDR2 FYNNEI. Here the CDR3 reads CASNDPPEGNQPQHF. In DNA, the CDR3 is TGTGCCAGCAATGACCCTCCCGAGGGCAATCAGCCCCAGCATTTT.

The chain uses TRBV7-9 and TRBJ2-1, with TRBD1 as a possible D gene (6 bases). Germline V CDR1 and CDR2: SEHNR, FQNEAQ (reference sequence). The ends were cut back, 5 bases at V and 4 bases at J, with 15 bases in the middle. The CDR3 has 15 amino acids. CDR3 protein: CASSPGRGGYNEQFF. CDR3 in DNA: TGTGCCAGCAGCCCGGGGAGAGGGGGATACAATGAGCAGTTCTTC.

The rearrangement joins TRBV7-9 to TRBJ1-1; 9 bases line up with TRBD1. After removal of 5 bases from V and 2 bases from J, the junction contained 9 bases not matched to a gene. This CDR3 contains 16 residues. Per germline, CDR1 SEHNR and CDR2 FQNEAQ (reference sequence). In nucleotides, the CDR3 is TGTGCCAGCAGCACGCTCGACAGGGGGAGTAACACTGAAGCTTTCTTT. Its protein product is CASSTLDRGSNTEAFF. Filled out from reference TRBV7-9 and TRBJ1-1, the complete variable domain reads DTGVSQNPRHKITKRGQNVTFRCDPISEHNRLYWYRQTLGQGPEFLTYFQNEAQLEKSRLLSDRFSAERPKGSFSTLEIQRTEQGDSAMYLCASSTLDRGSNTEAFFGQGTRLTVV.

Only one count was recorded for this clone. At one end, the junction sequence differs from germline, possibly due to a read error. The gene calls are TRBV7-9 and TRBJ1-2; 7 bases align to TRBD1. Germline CDR1 SEHNR, CDR2 FQNEAQ (reference sequence). The CDR3 is made up of 12 amino acids. The chain's CDR3 is CASSDPGQRHLF. The CDR3 DNA sequence: TGTGCCAGCAGCGACCCGGGACAGCGCCACCTTTTC.

V and J are TRBV2 and TRBJ2-5, with TRBD2 identical over 7 bases. The V gene end was trimmed by 0 bases and the J gene end by 5 bases; junction bases not matched to a gene: 6. The CDR3 is 15 residues long. Germline V gene data show CDR1 as SNHLY and CDR2 as FYNNEI. The CDR3: CASSEARGGRETQYF. The CDR3 coding sequence is TGTGCCAGCAGTGAAGCGCGGGGAGGGCGGGAGACCCAGTACTTC.

The rearrangement joins TRBV27 to TRBJ1-2; D is ambiguous. The V end was cut by 1 base, the J end by 4 bases, with 10 bases between. CDR3 size: 14 residues. Germline CDR1 is MNHEY and CDR2 is SMNVEV (reference sequence). As DNA, the CDR3 is TGTGCCAGCAGTTTATTTGGCCAGGCCTATGGCTACACCTTC. As protein: CASSLFGQAYGYTF.

The chain links TRBV27 to TRBJ2-7; D is ambiguous. From germline, CDR1 is MNHEY and CDR2 SMNVEV (reference sequence). The CDR3 contains 13 residues. V lost 4 bases, J lost 2 bases, and 9 bases lay in between. CDR3 nucleotides: TGTGCCAGCAGTTCTAGTGGTCCCTACGAGCAGTACTTC. Its translation is CASSSSGPYEQYF.

V is TRBV5-6 and J is TRBJ2-1; D might be TRBD1 (7 bases). This CDR3 has 15 amino acids. V dropped 4 bases and J dropped 9 bases, with 20 bases sitting between them. The V gene's germline CDR1 is SGHDT and CDR2 YYEEEE. The CDR3 is CASSPITGVGSEQFF. As DNA, the CDR3 is TGTGCCAGCAGCCCTATCACAGGGGTCGGGAGTGAGCAGTTCTTC. Variable domain in full (rest from reference TRBV5-6 and TRBJ2-1): DAGVTQSPTHLIKTRGQQVTLRCSPKSGHDTVSWYQQALGQGPQFIFQYYEEEERQRGNFPDRFSGHQFPNYSSELNVNALLLGDSALYLCASSPITGVGSEQFFGPGTRLTVL.

The V gene is TRBV7-2, the J gene TRBJ1-1; D unresolved. V dropped 3 bases and J dropped 7 bases, with 12 bases sitting between them. Looked up from germline, CDR1 is SGHTA and CDR2 is FQGNSA. The CDR3 runs to 13 residues. For the CDR3, the DNA is TGTGCCAGCAGCTTTTACAGCGGTCTTGAAGCTTTCTTT. Its protein product is CASSFYSGLEAFF.

V and J are TRBV7-2 and TRBJ1-2, with D perhaps matching TRBD1 (6 bases). CDR1 SGHTA and CDR2 FQGNSA come from the germline V gene. There are 13 residues in the CDR3. Trimming left V 3 bases short and J 4 bases short, with 9 bases between. The DNA of the CDR3 is TGTGCCAGCAGCTTCGGGACACTCTATGGCTACACCTTC. Translating it yields CASSFGTLYGYTF.